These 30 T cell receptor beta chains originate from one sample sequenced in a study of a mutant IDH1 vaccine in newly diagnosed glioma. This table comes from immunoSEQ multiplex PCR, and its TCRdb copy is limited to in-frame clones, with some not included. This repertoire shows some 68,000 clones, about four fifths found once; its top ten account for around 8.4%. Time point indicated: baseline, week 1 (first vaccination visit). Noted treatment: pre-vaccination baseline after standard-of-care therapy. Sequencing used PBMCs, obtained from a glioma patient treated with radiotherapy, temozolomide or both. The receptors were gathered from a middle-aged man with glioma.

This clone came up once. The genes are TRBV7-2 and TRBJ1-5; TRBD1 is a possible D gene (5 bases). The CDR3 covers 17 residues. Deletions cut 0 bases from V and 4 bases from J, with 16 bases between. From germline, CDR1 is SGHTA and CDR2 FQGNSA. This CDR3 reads CASSLAFVRGGNQPQHF. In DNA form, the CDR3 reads TGTGCCAGCAGCTTAGCGTTTGTGAGGGGCGGAAATCAGCCCCAGCATTTT.

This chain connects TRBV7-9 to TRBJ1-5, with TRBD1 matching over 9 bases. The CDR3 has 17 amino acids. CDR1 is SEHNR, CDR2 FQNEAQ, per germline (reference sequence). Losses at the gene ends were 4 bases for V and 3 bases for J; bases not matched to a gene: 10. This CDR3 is CASSSSGTGTYNQPQHF. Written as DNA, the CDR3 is TGTGCCAGCAGCTCGTCCGGGACAGGGACCTACAATCAGCCCCAGCATTTT.

The CDR3, as DNA: TGTGCCTGGAGTGTTTTACGACAGGGAACCGGAAACACCATATATTTT. Translating gives CAWSVLRQGTGNTIYF. The J gene is TRBJ1-3, the V gene TRBV30; TRBD1 aligns across 7 bases. Germline loops: CDR1 GTSNPN, CDR2 SVGIG (reference sequence). The CDR3 length is 16 residues. Trimming removed 0 bases from V and 4 bases from J; junction bases left unmatched: 9.

The CDR3 region has the DNA TGTGCCAGTAGTACCCAGTTTTCCAATGAGCAGTTCTTC. Translated, it gives CASSTQFSNEQFF. The chain has TRBV19 and TRBJ2-1, with D unresolved. The CDR3 runs 13 residues. Germline CDR1 LNHDA, CDR2 SQIVND (reference sequence). V gave up 4 bases and J gave up 6 bases, with 10 bases separating them.

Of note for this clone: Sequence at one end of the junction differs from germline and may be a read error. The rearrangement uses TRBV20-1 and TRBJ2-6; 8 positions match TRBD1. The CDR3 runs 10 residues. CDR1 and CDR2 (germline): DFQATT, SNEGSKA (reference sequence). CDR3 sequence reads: CSARHRGLAF. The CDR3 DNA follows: TGCAGTGCTAGACACAGGGGGTTGGCTTTC.

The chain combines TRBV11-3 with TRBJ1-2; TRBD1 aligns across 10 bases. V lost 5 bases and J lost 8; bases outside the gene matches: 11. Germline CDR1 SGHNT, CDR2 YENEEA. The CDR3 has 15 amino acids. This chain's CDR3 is CASSESQGQGQGYTF. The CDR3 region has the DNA TGTGCCAGCAGCGAGTCGCAGGGACAGGGGCAAGGCTACACCTTC.

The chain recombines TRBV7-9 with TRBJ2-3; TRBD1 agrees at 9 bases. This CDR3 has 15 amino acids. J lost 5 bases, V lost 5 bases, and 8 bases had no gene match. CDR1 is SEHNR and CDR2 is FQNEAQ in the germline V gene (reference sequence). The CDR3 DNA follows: TGTGCCAGCAGCCCTCCGGGACAGGGCCGAGATACGCAGTATTTT. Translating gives CASSPPGQGRDTQYF.

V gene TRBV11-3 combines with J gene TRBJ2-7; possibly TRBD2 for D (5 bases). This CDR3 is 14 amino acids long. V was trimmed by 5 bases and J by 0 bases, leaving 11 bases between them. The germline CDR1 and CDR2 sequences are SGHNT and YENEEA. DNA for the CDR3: TGTGCCAGCAGCAGGGAGCCGAGCTCCTACGAGCAGTACTTC. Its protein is CASSREPSSYEQYF.

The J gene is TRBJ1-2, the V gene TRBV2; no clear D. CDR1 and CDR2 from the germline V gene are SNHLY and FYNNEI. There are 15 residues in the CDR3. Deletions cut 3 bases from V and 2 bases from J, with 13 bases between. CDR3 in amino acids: CASSENLGSNYGYTF. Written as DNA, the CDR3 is TGTGCCAGCAGTGAGAACCTGGGCAGCAACTATGGCTACACCTTC.

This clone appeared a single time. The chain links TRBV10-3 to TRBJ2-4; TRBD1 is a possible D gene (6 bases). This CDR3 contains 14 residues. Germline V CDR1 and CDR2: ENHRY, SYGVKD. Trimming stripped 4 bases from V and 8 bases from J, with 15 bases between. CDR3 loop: CAISADSRGDIQYF. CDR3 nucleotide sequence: TGTGCCATCAGTGCGGACAGCCGAGGGGACATTCAGTACTTC.

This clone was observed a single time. CDR3 DNA: TGTGCCAGCAGCTTAGACCCACCCGGGACAGCCGTCTATGGCTACACCTTC. It specifies CASSLDPPGTAVYGYTF. The rearrangement uses TRBV7-6 and TRBJ1-2, with TRBD1 identical over 7 bases. The germline V gene has CDR1 SGHVS and CDR2 FNYEAQ. Trimming removed 1 base from V and 4 bases from J; junction bases left unmatched: 12. The CDR3 has 17 residues.

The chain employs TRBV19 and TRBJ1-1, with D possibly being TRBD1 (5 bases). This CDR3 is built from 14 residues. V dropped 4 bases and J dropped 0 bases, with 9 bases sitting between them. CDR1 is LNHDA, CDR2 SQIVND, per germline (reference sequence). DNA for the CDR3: TGTGCCAGTAGTACGGGACGGATGAACACTGAAGCTTTCTTT. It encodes CASSTGRMNTEAFF. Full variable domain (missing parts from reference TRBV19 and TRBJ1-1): DGGITQSPKYLFRKEGQNVTLSCEQNLNHDAMYWYRQDPGQGLRLIYYSQIVNDFQKGDIAEGYSVSREKKESFPLTVTSAQKNPTAFYLCASSTGRMNTEAFFGQGTRLTVV.

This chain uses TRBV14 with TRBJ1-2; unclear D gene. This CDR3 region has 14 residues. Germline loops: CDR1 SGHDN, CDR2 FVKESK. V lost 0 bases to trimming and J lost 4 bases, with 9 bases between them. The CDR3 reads CASSQDRHPYGYTF. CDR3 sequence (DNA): TGTGCCAGCAGCCAAGATCGGCACCCCTATGGCTACACCTTC.

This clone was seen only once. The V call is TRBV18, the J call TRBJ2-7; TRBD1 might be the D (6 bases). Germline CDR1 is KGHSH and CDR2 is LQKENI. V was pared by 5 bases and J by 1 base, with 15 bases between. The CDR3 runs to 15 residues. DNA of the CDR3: TGTGCCAGCTCAACCTCCGGGACAACATCCTACGAGCAGTACTTC. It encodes CASSTSGTTSYEQYF.

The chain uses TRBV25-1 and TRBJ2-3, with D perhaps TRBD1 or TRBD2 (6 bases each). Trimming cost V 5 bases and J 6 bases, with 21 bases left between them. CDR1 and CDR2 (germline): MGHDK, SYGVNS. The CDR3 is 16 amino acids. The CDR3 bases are TGTGCCAGCAGTTCATTGGGTGGAGGGGGGACCGATACGCAGTATTTT. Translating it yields CASSSLGGGGTDTQYF.

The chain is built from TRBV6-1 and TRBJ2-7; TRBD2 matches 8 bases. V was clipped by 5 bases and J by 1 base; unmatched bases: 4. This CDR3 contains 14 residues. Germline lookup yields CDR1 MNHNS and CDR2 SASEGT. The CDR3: CASSSGGASYEQYF. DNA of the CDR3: TGTGCCAGCAGTAGCGGGGGCGCGTCCTACGAGCAGTACTTC.

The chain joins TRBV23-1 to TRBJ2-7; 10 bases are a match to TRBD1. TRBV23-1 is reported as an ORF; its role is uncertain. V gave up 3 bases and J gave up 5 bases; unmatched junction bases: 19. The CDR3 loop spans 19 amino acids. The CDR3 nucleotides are TGCGCCAGCAGTCATTCGGGACCCGCTTCGGGACAGGGGAGCCACGAGCAGTACTTC. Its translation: CASSHSGPASGQGSHEQYF.

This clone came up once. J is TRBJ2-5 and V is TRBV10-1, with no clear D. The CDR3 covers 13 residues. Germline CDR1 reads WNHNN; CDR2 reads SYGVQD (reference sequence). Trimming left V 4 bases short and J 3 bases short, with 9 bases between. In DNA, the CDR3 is TGCGCCAGCAGTGGTCACAGTAAAGAGACCCAGTACTTC. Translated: CASSGHSKETQYF.

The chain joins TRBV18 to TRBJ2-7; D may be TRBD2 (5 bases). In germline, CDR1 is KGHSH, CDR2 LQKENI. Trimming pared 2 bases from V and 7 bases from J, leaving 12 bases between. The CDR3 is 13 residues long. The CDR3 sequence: CASSPSGLREQYF. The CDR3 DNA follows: TGTGCCAGCTCACCAAGCGGACTCCGAGAGCAGTACTTC.

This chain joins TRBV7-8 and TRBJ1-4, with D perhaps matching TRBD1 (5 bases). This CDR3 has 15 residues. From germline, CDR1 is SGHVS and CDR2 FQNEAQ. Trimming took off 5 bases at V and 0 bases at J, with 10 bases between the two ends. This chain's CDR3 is CASSVRGSTNEKLFF. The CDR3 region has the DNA TGTGCCAGCAGCGTCCGGGGGTCAACTAATGAAAAACTGTTTTTT.

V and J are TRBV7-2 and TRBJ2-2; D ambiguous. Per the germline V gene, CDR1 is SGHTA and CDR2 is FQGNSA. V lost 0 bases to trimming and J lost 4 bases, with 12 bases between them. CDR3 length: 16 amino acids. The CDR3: CASSLAARAGTGELFF. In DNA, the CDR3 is TGTGCCAGCAGCTTAGCTGCTAGGGCCGGCACCGGGGAGCTGTTTTTT.

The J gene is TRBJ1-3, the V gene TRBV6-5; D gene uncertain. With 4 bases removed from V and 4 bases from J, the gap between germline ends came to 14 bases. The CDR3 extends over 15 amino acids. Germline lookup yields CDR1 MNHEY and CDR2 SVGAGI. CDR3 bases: TGTGCCAGCAGTTCCCCGAGCCGGTCAGGAAACACCATATATTTT. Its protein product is CASSSPSRSGNTIYF.

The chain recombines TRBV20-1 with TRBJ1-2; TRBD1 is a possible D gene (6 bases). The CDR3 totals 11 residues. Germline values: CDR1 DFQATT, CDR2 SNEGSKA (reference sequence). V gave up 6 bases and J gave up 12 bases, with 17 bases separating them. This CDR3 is CSAPKPGGDTF. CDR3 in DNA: TGCAGTGCCCCCAAACCCGGGGGCGACACCTTC.

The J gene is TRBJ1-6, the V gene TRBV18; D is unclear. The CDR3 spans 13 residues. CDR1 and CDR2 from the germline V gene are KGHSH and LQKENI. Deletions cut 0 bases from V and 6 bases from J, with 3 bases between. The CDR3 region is CASSPPSNSPLHF. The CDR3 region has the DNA TGTGCCAGCTCACCACCGAGTAATTCACCCCTCCACTTT.

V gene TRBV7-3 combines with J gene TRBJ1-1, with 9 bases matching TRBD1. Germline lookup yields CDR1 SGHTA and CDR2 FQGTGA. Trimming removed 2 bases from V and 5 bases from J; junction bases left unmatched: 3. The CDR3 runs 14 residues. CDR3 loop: CASSLGTGSTEAFF. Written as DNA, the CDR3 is TGTGCCAGCAGCTTAGGGACAGGGTCGACTGAAGCTTTCTTT.

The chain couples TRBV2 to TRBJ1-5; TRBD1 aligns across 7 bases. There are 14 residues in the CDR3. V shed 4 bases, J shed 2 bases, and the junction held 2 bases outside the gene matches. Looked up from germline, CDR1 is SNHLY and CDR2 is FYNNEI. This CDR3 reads CASSGQGGNQPQHF. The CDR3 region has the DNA TGTGCCAGCAGTGGACAGGGCGGCAATCAGCCCCAGCATTTT.

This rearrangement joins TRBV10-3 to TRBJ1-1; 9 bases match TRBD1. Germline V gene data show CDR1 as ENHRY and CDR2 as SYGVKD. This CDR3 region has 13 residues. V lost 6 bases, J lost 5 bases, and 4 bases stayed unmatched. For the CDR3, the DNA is TGTGCCATCAGGGAACAGGGGGCAACTGAAGCTTTCTTT. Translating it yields CAIREQGATEAFF.

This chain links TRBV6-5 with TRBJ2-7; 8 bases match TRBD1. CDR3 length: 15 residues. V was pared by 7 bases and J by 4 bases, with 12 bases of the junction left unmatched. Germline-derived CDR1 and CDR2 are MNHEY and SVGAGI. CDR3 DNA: TGTGCCAGCATAGGGTCCGGACAGGGTCGTTACGAGCAGTACTTC. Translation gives CASIGSGQGRYEQYF.

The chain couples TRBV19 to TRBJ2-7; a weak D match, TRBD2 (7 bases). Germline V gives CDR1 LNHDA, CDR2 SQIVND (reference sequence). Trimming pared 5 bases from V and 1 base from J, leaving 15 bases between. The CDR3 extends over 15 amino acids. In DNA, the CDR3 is TGTGCCAGTAGTTCGGGGGGCGCAGGTTCCTACGAGCAGTACTTC. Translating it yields CASSSGGAGSYEQYF. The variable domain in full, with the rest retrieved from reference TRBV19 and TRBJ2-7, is DGGITQSPKYLFRKEGQNVTLSCEQNLNHDAMYWYRQDPGQGLRLIYYSQIVNDFQKGDIAEGYSVSREKKESFPLTVTSAQKNPTAFYLCASSSGGAGSYEQYFGPGTRLTVT.

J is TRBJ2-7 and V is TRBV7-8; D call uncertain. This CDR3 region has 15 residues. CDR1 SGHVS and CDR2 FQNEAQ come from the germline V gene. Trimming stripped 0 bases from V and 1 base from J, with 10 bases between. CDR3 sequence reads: CASSLAHVLSYEQYF. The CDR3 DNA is TGTGCCAGCAGCTTAGCCCACGTTTTGTCCTACGAGCAGTACTTC.